This is a list of T cell receptor beta chains from one sample in a study of cytomegalovirus exposure and HLA in healthy donors. The repertoire was sequenced with immunoSEQ multiplex PCR; TCRdb's copy has only in-frame clones and lacks some. The sample has about 200,000 clones, about four fifths seen once. The sample was PBMCs. These receptors were taken from a woman younger than 30 in good health and CMV-seronegative. Both conserved end residues are part of each CDR3. The order of the fields is V gene, J gene, D gene, clone size, CDR3 DNA, CDR3 protein. D genes are given only for firm matches. Clone size is shown for a subset of rows, as once, few, many or a class of expanded clone.

TRBV6-1	TRBJ2-3	NA	NA	TGTGCCAGTGGGGAGGAAGATACGCAGTATTTT	CASGEEDTQYF
TRBV6-5	TRBJ2-2	NA	NA	TGTGCCAGTCAACGGACAGCGAACACCGGGGAGCTGTTTTTT	CASQRTANTGELFF
TRBV10-1	TRBJ2-3	TRBD1	NA	TGCGCCAGCAGTGGGGGCCTTACCGGGACAGCTAGCACAGATACGCAGTATTTT	CASSGGLTGTASTDTQYF
TRBV29-1	TRBJ2-5	TRBD2	NA	TGCAGCGTTGGATCTAGCGGGAGGGGAGAGACCCAGTACTTC	CSVGSSGRGETQYF
TRBV4-1	TRBJ2-2	NA	NA	TGCGCCAGCAGCCAGGAGACAGCGAACACCGGGGAGCTGTTTTTT	CASSQETANTGELFF
TRBV7-9	TRBJ1-3	NA	NA	TGTGCCAGCAGCCCACACACGGCGGACAGTCCCGGAAACACCATATATTTT	CASSPHTADSPGNTIYF
TRBV7-2	TRBJ2-7	NA	few	TGTGCCAGCACCTCCCAGGAGGGGCCCTACGAGCAGTACTTC	CASTSQEGPYEQYF
TRBV25-1	TRBJ1-2	TRBD1	NA	TGTGCCAGCAGCGACAGGGTATATAACTATGGCTACACCTTC	CASSDRVYNYGYTF
TRBV4-3	TRBJ1-2	TRBD1	NA	TGCGCCAGCAGCCAAGATCGTGGGGGGACAGGCTCTAACTATGGCTACACCTTC	CASSQDRGGTGSNYGYTF
TRBV5-4	TRBJ2-7	NA	NA	TGTGCCAGCAGCCCCTACTACGGCGGAGAGCAGTACTTC	CASSPYYGGEQYF
TRBV9	TRBJ2-1	NA	NA	TGTGCCAGCAGCGTATGGTTCGGAGAAGATGAGCAGTTCTTC	CASSVWFGEDEQFF
TRBV29-1	TRBJ2-6	NA	NA	TGCAGCGTCACGGCGGCGTCTGGGGCCAACGTCCTGACTTTC	CSVTAASGANVLTF
TRBV4-2	TRBJ1-1	TRBD1	NA	TGTGCCAGCAGCCAAGATCCGTCCGGGACAGGGAACACTGAAGCTTTCTTT	CASSQDPSGTGNTEAFF
TRBV7-9	TRBJ2-3	TRBD2	NA	TGTGCCAGCAGCTCGACTAGCGGGAGGGCCACAGATACGCAGTATTTT	CASSSTSGRATDTQYF
TRBV19	TRBJ1-4	NA	NA	TGTGCCAGTAGAGGTATAACAGGTGAAAAACTGTTTTTT	CASRGITGEKLFF
TRBV20-1	TRBJ2-3	TRBD2	NA	TGCAGTGCTCTGCTAGCGGGAGTCTCACGTTTT	CSALLAGVSRF
TRBV6-1	TRBJ2-7	NA	NA	TGTGCCAGCAGTGACAGGGCTAACGAGCAGTACTTC	CASSDRANEQYF
TRBV5-1	TRBJ2-3	TRBD1	NA	TGCGCCAGCAGCTTGGGAAGGGGGCGCAACACAGATACGCAGTATTTT	CASSLGRGRNTDTQYF
TRBV25-1	TRBJ1-2	NA	NA	TGTGCCAGCAGGGGCAGATCCTATGGCTACACCTTC	CASRGRSYGYTF
TRBV5-5	TRBJ2-3	NA	NA	TGTGCCAGCAGCCCCGGAGGAGCAACAGATACGCAGTATTTT	CASSPGGATDTQYF
TRBV28	TRBJ2-7	TRBD1	NA	TGTGCCAGCAGTCTTGCGGGACAGGTTCTGTCTAGCTCCTACGAGCAGTACTTC	CASSLAGQVLSSSYEQYF
TRBV28	TRBJ2-2	TRBD2	NA	TGTGCCAGCAGCCAACCGGGACTAGCGGGACCCGGGGAGCTGTTTTTT	CASSQPGLAGPGELFF
TRBV7-2	TRBJ2-3	NA	NA	TGTGCCAGCAGCCCCCAGATCAACACAGATACGCAGTATTTT	CASSPQINTDTQYF
TRBV2	TRBJ2-2	NA	once	TGTGCCAGCAGTGTTTGGGACACGCGTACCGGGGAGCTGTTTTTT	CASSVWDTRTGELFF